The following is a TCR beta chain sequence with its context. Its antigen is currently not known. No clone much larger than this one lies a single base away; base qualities are absent. This entry belongs to a study of blood T cell repertoires in COVID-19 (dated by TCRdb to the early 2020s). About the investigation overall: Collaborator samples came from the United States, Italy and Spain and covered acute and convalescent phases of COVID-19. A freely available public database, intended as a resource for researchers studying the immune response to SARS-CoV-2, is where the repertoires were released. The samples were drawn from the first 160 participants of the ongoing ImmuneRACE study and from 1,254 subjects provided by 6 global collaborators. A de-identified subject ID, COVID-19 status, age in years and sex were almost always included in the sample metadata. Where HLA class I and class II types were available, the types were taken from metadata supplied by the sample provider, not from assay-based typing. Subjects who had been exposed to COVID-19, were actively infected with it, or had recovered from it provided the deeply sampled blood TCRbeta repertoires that made up the dataset. The prospective study material was composed of cDNA or gDNA derived from T cells, B-cell-depleted T cells, or PBMCs.

Study-wide findings and limitations: Clinical and demographic metadata were provided uncurated, with the amount varying by source and participant.

In Seattle, one collaborating source enrolled patients while the infection was active and tracked those patients longitudinally over the course of disease. Whole blood was collected in K2EDTA tubes by collaborating institutions according to the institutions' own protocols. For TCRbeta analysis, collaborators shipped samples as frozen whole blood, isolated PBMCs, or DNA extracted from either of those sample types. TCRbeta CDR3 regions were amplified from genomic DNA by means of the immunoSEQ Assay, a bias-controlled multiplex PCR. The authors processed their data as follows. The number of nucleated cells in each sample was estimated by amplification of reference gene primers within the assay. To quantify the absolute abundance of each unique TCRbeta CDR3 rearrangement, sequence reads were collapsed and filtered. For each sample, productive Simpson clonality was calculated by taking the square root of Simpson's diversity index across productive rearrangements. TCRdb's version of the immuneACCESS table is confined to in-frame rearrangements and falls short of the full clone set. An unresolved V gene accounts for under half of the shortfall where checked; the remainder is of unknown origin. The V and J calls and clone size come from that table; D and trimming were worked out from the DNA. The sample profile shows 250,000 or so clones; about nine tenths of them were found once. 2% to 3% of the sample goes to the ten largest clones.

V drops 1 base and J drops 8 bases, leaving 11 bases in between. Per the germline V gene (reference sequence), SEHNR is the CDR1 and FQNEAQ is the CDR2. The CDR3, from cysteine to phenylalanine, totals 13 residues. Only CDR3 DNA is held: 39 bases, read in frame from base 1. The TCR was taken from a man aged 30 to 39 with COVID-19, enrolled during active disease. Recombination connected TRBV7-9 to TRBJ1-2; no D gene call is confident. The sample consisted of peripheral blood. The CDR3 reads CASSLGVQQGYTF. The bases are TGTGCCAGCAGCTTAGGGGTACAGCAGGGCTACACCTTC.